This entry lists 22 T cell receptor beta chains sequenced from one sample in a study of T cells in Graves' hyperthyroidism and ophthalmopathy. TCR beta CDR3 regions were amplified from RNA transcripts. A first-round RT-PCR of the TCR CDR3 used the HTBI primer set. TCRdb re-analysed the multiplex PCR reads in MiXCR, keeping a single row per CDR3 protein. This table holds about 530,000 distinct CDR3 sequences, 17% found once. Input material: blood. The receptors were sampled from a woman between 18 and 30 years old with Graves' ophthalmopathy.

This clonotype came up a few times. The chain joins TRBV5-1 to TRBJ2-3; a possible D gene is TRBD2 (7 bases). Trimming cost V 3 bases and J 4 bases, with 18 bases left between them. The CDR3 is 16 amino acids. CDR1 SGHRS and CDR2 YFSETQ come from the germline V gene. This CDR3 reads CASSSAQGRGADTQYF. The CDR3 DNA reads TGCGCCAGCAGCTCGGCACAGGGTCGGGGGGCAGATACGCAGTATTTT.

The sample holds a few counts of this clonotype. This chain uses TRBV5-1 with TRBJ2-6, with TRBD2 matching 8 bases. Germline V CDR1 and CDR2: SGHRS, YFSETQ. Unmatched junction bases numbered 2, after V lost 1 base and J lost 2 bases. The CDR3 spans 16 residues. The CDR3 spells CASSLPAGAGANVLTF. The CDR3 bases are TGCGCCAGCAGCTTGCCAGCGGGAGCTGGGGCCAACGTCCTGACTTTC. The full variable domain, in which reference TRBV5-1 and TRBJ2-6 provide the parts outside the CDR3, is KAGVTQTPRYLIKTRGQQVTLSCSPISGHRSVSWYQQTPGQGLQFLFEYFSETQRNKGNFPGRFSGRQFSNSRSEMNVSTLELGDSALYLCASSLPAGAGANVLTFGAGSRLTVL.

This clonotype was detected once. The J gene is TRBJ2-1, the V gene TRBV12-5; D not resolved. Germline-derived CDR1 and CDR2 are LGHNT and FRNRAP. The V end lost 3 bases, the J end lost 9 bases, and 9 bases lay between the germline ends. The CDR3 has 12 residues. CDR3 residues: CASGFGVSEQFF. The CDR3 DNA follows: TGTGCTAGTGGTTTTGGGGTGAGTGAGCAGTTCTTC.

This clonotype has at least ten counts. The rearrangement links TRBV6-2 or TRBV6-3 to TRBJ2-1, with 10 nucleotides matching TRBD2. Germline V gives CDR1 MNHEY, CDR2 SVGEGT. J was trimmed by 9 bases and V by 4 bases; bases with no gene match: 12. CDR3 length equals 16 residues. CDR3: CASSWRTSGVMIEQFF. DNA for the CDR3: TGTGCCAGCAGTTGGCGGACTAGCGGAGTGATGATTGAGCAGTTCTTC.

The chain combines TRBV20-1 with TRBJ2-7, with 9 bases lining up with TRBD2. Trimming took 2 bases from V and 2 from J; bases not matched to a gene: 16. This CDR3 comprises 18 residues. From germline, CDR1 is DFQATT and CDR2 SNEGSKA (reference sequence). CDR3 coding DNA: TGCAGTGCTAGAAGACATGGACTAGCGCACTTCCATACCTACGAGCAGTACTTC. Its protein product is CSARRHGLAHFHTYEQYF.

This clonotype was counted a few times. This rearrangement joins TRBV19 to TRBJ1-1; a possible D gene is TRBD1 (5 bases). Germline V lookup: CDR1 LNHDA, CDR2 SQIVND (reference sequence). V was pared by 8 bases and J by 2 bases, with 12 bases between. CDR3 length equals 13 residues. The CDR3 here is CASCTGPNTEAFF. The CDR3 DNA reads TGTGCCAGTTGTACAGGCCCCAACACTGAAGCTTTCTTT.

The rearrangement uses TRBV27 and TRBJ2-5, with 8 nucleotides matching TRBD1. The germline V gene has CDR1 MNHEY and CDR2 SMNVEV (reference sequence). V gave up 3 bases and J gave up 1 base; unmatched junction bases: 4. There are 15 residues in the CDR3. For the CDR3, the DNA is TGTGCCAGCAGTTTGGACAGGGCCCCCCAAGAGACCCAGTACTTC. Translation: CASSLDRAPQETQYF.

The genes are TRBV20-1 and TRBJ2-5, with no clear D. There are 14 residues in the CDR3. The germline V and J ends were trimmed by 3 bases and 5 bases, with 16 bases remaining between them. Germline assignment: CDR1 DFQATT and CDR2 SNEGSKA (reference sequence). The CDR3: CSASGHLSLETQYF. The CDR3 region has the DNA TGCAGTGCTAGTGGGCATCTTTCTTTGGAGACCCAGTACTTC.

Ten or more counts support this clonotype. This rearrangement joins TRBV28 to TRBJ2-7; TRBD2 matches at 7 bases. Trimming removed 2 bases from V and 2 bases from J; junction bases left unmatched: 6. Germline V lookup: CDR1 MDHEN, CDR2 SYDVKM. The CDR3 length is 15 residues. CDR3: CASSLTAGAPYEQYF. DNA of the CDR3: TGTGCCAGCAGTTTAACTGCGGGAGCCCCCTACGAGCAGTACTTC.

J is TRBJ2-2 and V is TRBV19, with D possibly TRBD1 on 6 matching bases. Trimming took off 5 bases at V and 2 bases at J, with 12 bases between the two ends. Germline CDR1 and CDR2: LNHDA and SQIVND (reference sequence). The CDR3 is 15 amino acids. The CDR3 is CASSVDRRNTGELFF. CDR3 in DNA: TGTGCCAGTAGTGTCGACAGGCGTAACACCGGGGAGCTGTTTTTT.

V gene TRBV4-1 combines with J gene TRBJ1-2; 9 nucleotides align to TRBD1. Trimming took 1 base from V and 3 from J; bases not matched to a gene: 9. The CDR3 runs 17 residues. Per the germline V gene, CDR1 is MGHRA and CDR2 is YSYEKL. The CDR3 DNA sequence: TGCGCCAGCAGCCAAGTTTACCCCCGGACAGGGGACTATGGCTACACCTTC. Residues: CASSQVYPRTGDYGYTF.

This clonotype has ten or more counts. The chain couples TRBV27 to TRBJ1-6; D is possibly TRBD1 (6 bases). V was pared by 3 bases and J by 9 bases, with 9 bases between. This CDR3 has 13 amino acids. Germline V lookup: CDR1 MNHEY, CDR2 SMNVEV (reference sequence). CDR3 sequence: CASSLGASSPLHF. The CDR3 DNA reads TGTGCCAGCAGTTTGGGGGCGAGTTCACCCCTCCACTTT.

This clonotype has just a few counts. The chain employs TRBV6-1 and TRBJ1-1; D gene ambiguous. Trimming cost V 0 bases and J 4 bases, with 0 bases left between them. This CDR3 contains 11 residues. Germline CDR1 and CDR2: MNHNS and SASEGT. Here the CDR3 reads CASSEATEAFF. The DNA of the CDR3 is TGTGCCAGCAGTGAAGCCACTGAAGCTTTCTTT.

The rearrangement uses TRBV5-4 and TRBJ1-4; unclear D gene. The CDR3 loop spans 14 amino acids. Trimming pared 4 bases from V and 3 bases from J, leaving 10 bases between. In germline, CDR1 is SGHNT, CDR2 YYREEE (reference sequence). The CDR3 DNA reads TGTGCCAGCAGCCGGGAAGGGCCTAATGAAAAACTGTTTTTT. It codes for CASSREGPNEKLFF.

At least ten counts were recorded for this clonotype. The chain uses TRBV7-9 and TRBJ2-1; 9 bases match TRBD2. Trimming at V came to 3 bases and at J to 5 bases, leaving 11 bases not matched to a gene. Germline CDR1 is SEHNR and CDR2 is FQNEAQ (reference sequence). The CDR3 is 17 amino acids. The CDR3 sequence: CASSFVLREGMNNEQFF. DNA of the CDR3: TGTGCCAGCAGCTTTGTTCTGCGGGAGGGGATGAACAATGAGCAGTTCTTC.

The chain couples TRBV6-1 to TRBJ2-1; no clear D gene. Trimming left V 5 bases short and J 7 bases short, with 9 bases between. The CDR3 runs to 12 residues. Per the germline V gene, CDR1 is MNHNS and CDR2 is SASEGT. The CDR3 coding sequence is TGTGCCAGCAGTAAACAGTGGAATGAGCAGTTCTTC. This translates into CASSKQWNEQFF.

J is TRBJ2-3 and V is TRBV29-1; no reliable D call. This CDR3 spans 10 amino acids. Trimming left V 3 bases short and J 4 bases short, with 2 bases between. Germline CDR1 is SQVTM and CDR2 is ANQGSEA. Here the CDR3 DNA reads TGCAGCGTTGAGGCAGATACGCAGTATTTT. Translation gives CSVEADTQYF.

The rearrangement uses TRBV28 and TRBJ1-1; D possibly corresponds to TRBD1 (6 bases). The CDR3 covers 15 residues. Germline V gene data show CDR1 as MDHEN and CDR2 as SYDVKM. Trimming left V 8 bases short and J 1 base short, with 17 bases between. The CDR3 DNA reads TGTGCCAGCGATACACGACAGGCAAAGAACACTGAAGCTTTCTTT. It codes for CASDTRQAKNTEAFF.

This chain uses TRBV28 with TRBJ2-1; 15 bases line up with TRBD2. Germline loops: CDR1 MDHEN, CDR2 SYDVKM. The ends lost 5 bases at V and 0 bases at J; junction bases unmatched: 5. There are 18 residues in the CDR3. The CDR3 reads CASSRGTSGRNSYNEQFF. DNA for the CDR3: TGTGCCAGCAGTCGCGGGACTAGCGGGAGGAACTCCTACAATGAGCAGTTCTTC.

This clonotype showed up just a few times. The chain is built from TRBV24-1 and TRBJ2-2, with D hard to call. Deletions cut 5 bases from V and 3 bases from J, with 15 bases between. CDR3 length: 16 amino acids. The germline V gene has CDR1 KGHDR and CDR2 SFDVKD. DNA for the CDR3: TGTGCCACCAGTGGTTTCCCCGCGACTTACACCGGGGAGCTGTTTTTT. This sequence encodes CATSGFPATYTGELFF.

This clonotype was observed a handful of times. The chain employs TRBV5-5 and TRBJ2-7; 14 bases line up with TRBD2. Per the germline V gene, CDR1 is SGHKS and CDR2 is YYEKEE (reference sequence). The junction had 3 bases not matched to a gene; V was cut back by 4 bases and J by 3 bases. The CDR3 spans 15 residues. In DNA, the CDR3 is TGTGCCAGCAGCCCGGGACTAGCGGGAGACTACGAGCAGTACTTC. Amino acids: CASSPGLAGDYEQYF.

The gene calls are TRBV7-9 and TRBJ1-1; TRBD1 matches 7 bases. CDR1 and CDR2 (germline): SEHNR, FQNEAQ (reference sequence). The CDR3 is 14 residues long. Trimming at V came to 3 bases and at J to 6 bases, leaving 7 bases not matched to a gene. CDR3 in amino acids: CASSFSRGASEAFF. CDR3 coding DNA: TGTGCCAGCAGCTTTAGCAGGGGGGCATCTGAAGCTTTCTTT.